This T cell receptor (beta chain) was sequenced for a study of glioma-infiltrating T cells. Overall study findings and caveats: CDR3 overlap between tissue and blood was very small. Above-expected tissue-blood divergence occurred in all gliomas, most in low-grade ones.

V shed 6 bases, J shed 4 bases, and the junction held 6 bases outside the gene matches. The CDR3 runs to 13 residues. Germline CDR1 reads DFQATT; CDR2 reads SNEGSKA (reference sequence). This clonotype was seen repeatedly, ten times or more. Its antigen remains unidentified. Using RNA template, CDR3s of TCR alpha and beta were amplified with iRepertoire arm-PCR. For one-step reverse transcription and amplification, roughly 95-450 ng of tissue mRNA or PBMC total RNA was used. TCRdb ran MiXCR on the multiplex PCR reads and lists one entry per CDR3 protein. The sample consists of about 210,000 distinct CDR3 sequences, 32% of them appearing once.

This chain uses TRBV20-1 with TRBJ2-1; 7 positions agree with TRBD2. The specimen sequenced was glioma tissue, nonneoplastic brain tissue, or PBMCs (not recorded which). The clonotype was recovered from a human donor with low-grade glioma or glioblastoma, undergoing nonglioma brain surgery, or in good health (not recorded which). The CDR3 coding sequence is TGCAGTGCGCTCGGGAGGCCGTACAATGAGCAGTTCTTC. It yields the protein CSALGRPYNEQFF.